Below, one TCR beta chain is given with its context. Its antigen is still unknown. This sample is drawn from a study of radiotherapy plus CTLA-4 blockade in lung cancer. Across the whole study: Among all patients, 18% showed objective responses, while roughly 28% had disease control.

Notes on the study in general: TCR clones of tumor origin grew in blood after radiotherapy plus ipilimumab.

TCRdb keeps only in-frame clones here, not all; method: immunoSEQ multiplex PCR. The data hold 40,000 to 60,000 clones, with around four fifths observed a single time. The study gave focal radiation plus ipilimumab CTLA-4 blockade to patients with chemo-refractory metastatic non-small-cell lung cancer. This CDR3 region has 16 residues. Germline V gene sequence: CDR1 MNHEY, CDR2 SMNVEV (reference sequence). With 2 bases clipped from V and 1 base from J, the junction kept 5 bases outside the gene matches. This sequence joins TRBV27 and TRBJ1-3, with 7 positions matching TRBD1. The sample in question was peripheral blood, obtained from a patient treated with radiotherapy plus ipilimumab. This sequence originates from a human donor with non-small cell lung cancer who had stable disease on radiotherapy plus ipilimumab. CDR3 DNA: TGTGCCAGCAGTTTAGTAGGGGGCCCTTCTGGAAACACCATATATTTT. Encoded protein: CASSLVGGPSGNTIYF.